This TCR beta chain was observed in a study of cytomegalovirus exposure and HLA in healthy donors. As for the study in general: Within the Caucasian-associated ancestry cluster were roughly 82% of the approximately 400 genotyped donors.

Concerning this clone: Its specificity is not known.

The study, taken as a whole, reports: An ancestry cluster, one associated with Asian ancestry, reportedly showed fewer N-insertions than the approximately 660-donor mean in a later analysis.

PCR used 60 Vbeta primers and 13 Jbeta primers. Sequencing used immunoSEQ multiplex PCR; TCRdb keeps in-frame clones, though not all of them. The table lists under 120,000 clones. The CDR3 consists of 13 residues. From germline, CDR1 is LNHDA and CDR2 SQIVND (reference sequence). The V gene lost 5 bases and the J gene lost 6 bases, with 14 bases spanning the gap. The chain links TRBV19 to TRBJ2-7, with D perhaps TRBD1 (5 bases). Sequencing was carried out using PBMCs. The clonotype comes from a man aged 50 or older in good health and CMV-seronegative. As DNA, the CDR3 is TGTGCCAGTAGTTCACGACAGCTATCCGAGCAGTACTTC. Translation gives CASSSRQLSEQYF.